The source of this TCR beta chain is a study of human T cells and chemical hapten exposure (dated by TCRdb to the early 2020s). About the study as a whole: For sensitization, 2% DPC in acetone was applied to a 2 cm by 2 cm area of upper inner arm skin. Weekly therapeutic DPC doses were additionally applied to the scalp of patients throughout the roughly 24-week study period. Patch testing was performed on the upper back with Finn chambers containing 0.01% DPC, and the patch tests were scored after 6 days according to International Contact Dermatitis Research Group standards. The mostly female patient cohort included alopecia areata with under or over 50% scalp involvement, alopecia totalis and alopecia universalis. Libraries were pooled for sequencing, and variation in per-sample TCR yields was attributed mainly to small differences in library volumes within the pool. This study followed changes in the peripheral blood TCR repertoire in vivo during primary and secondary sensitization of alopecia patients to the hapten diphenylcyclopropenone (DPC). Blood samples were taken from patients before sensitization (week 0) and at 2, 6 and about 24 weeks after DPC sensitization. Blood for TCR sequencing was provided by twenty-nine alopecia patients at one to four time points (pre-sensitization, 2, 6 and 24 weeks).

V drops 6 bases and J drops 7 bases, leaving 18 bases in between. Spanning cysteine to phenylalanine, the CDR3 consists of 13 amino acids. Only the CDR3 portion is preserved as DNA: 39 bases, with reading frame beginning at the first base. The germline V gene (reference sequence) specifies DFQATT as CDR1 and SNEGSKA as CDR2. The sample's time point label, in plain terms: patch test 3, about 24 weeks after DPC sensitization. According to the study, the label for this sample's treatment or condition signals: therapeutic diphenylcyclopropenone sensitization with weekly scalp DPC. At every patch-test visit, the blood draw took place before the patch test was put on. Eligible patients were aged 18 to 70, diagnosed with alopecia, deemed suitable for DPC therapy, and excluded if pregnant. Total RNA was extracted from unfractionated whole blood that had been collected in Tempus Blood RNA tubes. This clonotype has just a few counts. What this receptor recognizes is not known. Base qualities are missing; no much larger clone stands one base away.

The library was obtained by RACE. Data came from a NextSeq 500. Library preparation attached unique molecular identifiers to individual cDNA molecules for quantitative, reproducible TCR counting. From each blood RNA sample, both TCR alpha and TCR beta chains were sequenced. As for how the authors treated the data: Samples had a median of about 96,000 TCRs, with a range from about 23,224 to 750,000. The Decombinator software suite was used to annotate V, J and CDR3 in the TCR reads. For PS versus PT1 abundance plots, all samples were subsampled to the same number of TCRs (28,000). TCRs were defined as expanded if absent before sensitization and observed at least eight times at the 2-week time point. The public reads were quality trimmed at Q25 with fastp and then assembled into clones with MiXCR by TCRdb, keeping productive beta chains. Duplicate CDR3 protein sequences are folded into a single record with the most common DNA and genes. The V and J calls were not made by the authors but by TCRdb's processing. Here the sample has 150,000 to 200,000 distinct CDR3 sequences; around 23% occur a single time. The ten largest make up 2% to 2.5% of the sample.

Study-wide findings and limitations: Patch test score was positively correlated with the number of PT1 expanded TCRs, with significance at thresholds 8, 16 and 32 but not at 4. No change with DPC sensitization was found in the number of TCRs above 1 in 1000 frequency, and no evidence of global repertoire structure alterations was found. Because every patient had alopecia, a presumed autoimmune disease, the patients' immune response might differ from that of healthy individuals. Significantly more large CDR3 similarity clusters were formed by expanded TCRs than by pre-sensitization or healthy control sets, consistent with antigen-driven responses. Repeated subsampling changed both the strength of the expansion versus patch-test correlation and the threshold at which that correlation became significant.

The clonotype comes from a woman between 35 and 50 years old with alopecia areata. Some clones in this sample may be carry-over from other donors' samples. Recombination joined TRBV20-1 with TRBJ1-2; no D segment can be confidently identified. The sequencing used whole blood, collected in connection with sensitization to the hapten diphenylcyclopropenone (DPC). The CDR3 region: CSALNAGIGGYTF. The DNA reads TGCAGTGCCCTCAATGCCGGGATTGGTGGCTACACCTTC.